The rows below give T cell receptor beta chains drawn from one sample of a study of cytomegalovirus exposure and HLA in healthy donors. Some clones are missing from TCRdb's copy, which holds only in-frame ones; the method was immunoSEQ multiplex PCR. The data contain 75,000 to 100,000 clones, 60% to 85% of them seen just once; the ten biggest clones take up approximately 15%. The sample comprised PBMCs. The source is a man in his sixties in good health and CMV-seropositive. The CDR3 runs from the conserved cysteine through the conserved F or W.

CASSLPGDETQYF	TRBV4-1	TRBJ2-5
CASSYSKGQTQETQYF	TRBV6-5	TRBJ2-5
CASSPGQGYGYTF	TRBV7-3	TRBJ1-2
CASSPEANTGELFF	TRBV7-6	TRBJ2-2
CASSLEGVRGNTIYF	TRBV5-1	TRBJ1-3
CASSLEGGMGYGYTF	TRBV5-1	TRBJ1-2
CASSPRTGKSDTQYF	TRBV7-3	TRBJ2-3
CASSLSYQGGKSPLHF	TRBV28	TRBJ1-6
CASSYSWTGLYEQYF	TRBV6-5	TRBJ2-7
CASSNRGPTYEQYF	TRBV10-1	TRBJ2-7
CASSFGQTYEQYF	TRBV5-6	TRBJ2-7
CASSQDPGQGSYNEQFF	TRBV14	TRBJ2-1
CASSLGKGAGNEQYF	TRBV5-1	.
CASSFKGLGSYNEQFF	TRBV5-6	TRBJ2-1
CASSGTPNNQPQHF	TRBV6-1	TRBJ1-5
CASRPQGTPGNTIYF	TRBV6-5	TRBJ1-3
CASRLGTAAYEQYF	TRBV6-5	TRBJ2-7
CASSAPAGGLTDTQYF	TRBV4-1	TRBJ2-3
CASSHAGGETQYF	TRBV9	TRBJ2-5
CASSLLAQSWEKLFF	TRBV28	TRBJ1-4
CASSLEGVNTGELFF	TRBV5-1	TRBJ2-2
CASSLTGTLAHQAQHF	TRBV27	TRBJ1-5
CASSIDSTSNYGYTF	TRBV19	TRBJ1-2
CASRGWSSGGASETQYF	TRBV2	TRBJ2-5
CASSWGQGHSYNEQFF	TRBV19	TRBJ2-1
CASSYSMSGVSYEQYF	TRBV6-6	TRBJ2-7
CASGLAKDQPQHF	TRBV6-1	TRBJ1-5
CASSPAGRRGYYGYTF	TRBV5-4	TRBJ1-2
CASSQGASGIAFF	TRBV18	TRBJ1-1
CASSSLGGRYTEAFF	TRBV9	TRBJ1-1
CASSLLSGQWAGDTQYF	TRBV27	TRBJ2-3
CASSQTGGLPSSYNSPLHF	TRBV4-3	TRBJ1-6
CASSLDRGRDTQYF	TRBV2	TRBJ2-3
CASSSQTGSHSPLHF	TRBV27	TRBJ1-6
CASSWDRNNEQFF	TRBV9	TRBJ2-1
CASSPRGTEYNSPLHF	TRBV13	TRBJ1-6
CASSWLAGPDTQYF	TRBV6-5	TRBJ2-3
CASSGRGLGTDTQYF	TRBV6-1	TRBJ2-3
CASSLRTSGNTGELFF	TRBV7-9	TRBJ2-2
CASSPNRDLNTEAFF	TRBV18	TRBJ1-1
CSVTGTGRSWAYEQYF	TRBV29-1	TRBJ2-7
CASSFLQGPSYNSPLHF	TRBV7-6	TRBJ1-6
CASSLAGGPTDTQYF	TRBV2	TRBJ2-3
CASSLNSLPYNEQFF	TRBV5-4	TRBJ2-1
CASSLGQGQTQYF	TRBV7-3	TRBJ2-5
CASVDLGDRDTGELFF	TRBV12-5	TRBJ2-2
CASSEGGQGNYGYTF	TRBV2	TRBJ1-2
CASSPDSPTDTQYF	TRBV5-1	TRBJ2-3
CASSVRDNSYGYTF	TRBV9	TRBJ1-2